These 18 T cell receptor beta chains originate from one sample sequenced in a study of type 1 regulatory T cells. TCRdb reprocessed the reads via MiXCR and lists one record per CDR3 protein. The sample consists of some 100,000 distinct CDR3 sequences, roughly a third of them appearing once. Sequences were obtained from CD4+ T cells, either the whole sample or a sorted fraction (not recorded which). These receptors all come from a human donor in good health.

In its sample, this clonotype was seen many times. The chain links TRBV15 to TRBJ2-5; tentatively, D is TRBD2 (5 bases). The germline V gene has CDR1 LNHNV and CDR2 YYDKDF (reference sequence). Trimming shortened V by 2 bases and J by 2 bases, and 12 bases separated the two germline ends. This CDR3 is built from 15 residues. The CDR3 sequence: CATSRLGEPQETQYF. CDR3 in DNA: TGTGCCACCAGCAGACTTGGGGAGCCTCAAGAGACCCAGTACTTC.

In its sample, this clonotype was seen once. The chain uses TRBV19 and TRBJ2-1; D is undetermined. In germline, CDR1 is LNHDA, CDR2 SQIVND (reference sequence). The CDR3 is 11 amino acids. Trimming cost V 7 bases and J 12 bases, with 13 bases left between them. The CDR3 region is CASTDGLWQFF. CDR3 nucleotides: TGTGCCAGTACCGATGGTTTATGGCAGTTCTTC.

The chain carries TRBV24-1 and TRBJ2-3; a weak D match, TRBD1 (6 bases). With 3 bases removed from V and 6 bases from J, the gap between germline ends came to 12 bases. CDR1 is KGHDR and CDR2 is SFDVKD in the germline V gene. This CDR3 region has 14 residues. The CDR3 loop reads CATSDAGVGDTQYF. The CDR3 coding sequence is TGTGCCACCAGTGATGCAGGGGTCGGGGATACGCAGTATTTT.

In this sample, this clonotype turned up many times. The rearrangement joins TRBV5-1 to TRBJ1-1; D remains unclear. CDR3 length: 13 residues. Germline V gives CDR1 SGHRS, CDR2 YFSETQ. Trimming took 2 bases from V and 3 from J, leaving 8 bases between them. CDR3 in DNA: TGCGCCAGCAGCTTTGGGGTAGACACTGAAGCTTTCTTT. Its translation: CASSFGVDTEAFF.

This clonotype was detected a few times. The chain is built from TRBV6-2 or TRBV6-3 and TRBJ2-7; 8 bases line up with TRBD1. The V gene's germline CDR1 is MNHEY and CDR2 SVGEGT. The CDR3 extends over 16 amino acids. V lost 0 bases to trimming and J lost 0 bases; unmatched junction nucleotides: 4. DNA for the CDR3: TGTGCCAGCAGTTACTCTCTGGACAGGGACTCCTACGAGCAGTACTTC. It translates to CASSYSLDRDSYEQYF.

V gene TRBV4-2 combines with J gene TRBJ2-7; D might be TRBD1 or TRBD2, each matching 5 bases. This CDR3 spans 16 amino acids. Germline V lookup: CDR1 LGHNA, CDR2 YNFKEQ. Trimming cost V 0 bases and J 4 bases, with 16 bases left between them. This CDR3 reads CASSQDDSGRRYEQYF. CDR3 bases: TGTGCCAGCAGCCAAGATGATTCGGGACGCCGGTACGAGCAGTACTTC.

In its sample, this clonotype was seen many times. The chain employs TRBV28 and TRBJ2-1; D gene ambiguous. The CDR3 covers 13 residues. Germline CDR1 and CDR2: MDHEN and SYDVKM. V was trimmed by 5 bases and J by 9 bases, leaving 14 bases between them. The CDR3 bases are TGTGCCAGCAGTCCCTCTAGGTACGGTGAGCAGTTCTTC. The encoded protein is CASSPSRYGEQFF.

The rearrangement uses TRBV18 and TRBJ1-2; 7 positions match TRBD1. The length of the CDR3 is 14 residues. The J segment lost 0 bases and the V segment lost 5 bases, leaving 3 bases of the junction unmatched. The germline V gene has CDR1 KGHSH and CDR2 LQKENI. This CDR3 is CASSGQAPNYGYTF. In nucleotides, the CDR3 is TGTGCCAGCTCAGGACAGGCTCCTAACTATGGCTACACCTTC.

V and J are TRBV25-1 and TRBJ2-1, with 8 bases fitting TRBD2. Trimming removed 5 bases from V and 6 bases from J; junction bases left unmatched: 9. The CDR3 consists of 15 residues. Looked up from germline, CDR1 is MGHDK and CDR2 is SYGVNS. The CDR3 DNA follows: TGTGCCAGCAGTTATGATAGCGGGACTTCCAATGAGCAGTTCTTC. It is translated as CASSYDSGTSNEQFF. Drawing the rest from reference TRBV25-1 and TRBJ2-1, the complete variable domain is EADIYQTPRYLVIGTGKKITLECSQTMGHDKMYWYQQDPGMELHLIHYSYGVNSTEKGDLSSESTVSRIRTEHFPLTLESARPSHTSQYLCASSYDSGTSNEQFFGPGTRLTVL.

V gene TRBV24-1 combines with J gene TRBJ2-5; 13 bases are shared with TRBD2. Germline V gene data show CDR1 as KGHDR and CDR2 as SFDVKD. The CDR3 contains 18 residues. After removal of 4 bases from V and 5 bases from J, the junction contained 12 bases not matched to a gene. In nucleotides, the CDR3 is TGTGCCACCAGTGAAACTGGACTAGCGGGAGAGGGAGGGGAGACCCAGTACTTC. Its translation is CATSETGLAGEGGETQYF.

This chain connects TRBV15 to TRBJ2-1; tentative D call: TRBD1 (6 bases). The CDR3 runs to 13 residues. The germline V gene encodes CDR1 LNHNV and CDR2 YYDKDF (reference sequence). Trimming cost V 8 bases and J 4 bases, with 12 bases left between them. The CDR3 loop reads CATEQGGYNEQFF. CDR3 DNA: TGTGCCACCGAACAAGGGGGATACAATGAGCAGTTCTTC.

The CDR3 sequence: CSPTQGNTEAFF. CDR3 in DNA: TGCAGTCCCACCCAGGGGAACACTGAAGCTTTCTTT. The chain links TRBV20-1 to TRBJ1-1; D is perhaps TRBD1 (5 bases). Germline V gene data show CDR1 as DFQATT and CDR2 as SNEGSKA (reference sequence). This CDR3 has 12 amino acids. The V end lost 8 bases, the J end lost 1 base, and 11 bases lay between the germline ends.

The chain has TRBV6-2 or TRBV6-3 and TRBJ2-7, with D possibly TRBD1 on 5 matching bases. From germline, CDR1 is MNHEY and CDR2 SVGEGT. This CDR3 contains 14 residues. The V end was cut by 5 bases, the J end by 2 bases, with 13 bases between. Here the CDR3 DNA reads TGTGCCAGCAGTCTACAGGCATGGGCCTACGAGCAGTACTTC. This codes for CASSLQAWAYEQYF.

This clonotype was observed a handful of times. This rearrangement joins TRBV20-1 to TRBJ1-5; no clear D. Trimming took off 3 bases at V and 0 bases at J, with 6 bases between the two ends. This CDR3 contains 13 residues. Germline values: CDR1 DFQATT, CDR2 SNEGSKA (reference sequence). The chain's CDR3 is CSASYGSNQPQHF. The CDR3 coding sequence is TGCAGTGCTAGTTACGGTAGCAATCAGCCCCAGCATTTT.

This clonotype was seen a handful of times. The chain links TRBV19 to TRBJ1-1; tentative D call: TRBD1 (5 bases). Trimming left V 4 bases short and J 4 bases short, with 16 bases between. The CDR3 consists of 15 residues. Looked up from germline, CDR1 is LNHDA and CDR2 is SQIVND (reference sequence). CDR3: CASSTNTGRGTEAFF. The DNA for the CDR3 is TGTGCCAGTAGTACAAACACCGGGAGGGGCACTGAAGCTTTCTTT. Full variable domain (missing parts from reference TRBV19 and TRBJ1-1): DGGITQSPKYLFRKEGQNVTLSCEQNLNHDAMYWYRQDPGQGLRLIYYSQIVNDFQKGDIAEGYSVSREKKESFPLTVTSAQKNPTAFYLCASSTNTGRGTEAFFGQGTRLTVV.

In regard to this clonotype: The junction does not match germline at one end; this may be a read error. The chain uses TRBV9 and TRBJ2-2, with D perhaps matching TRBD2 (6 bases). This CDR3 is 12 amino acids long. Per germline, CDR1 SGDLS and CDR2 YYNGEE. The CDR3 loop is CASSAVLGGLFF. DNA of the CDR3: TGTGCCAGCAGCGCCGTCCTCGGGGGGCTGTTTTTT.

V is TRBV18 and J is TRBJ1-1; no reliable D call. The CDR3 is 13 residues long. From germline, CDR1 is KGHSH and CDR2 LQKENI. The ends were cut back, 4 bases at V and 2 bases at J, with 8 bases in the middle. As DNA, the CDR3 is TGTGCCAGCTCACAGGCAGAAAACACTGAAGCTTTCTTT. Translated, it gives CASSQAENTEAFF.

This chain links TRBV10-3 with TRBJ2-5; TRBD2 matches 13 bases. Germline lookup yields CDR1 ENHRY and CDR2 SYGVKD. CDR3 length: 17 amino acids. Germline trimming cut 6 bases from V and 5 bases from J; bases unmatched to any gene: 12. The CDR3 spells CAIRQSELAGGAETQYF. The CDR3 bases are TGTGCCATCAGACAAAGCGAACTAGCGGGAGGGGCGGAGACCCAGTACTTC.